This T cell receptor beta chain was documented in a study of a mutant IDH1 vaccine in newly diagnosed glioma. As for the study in general: There were eight vaccinations for patients, given in weeks 1, 3, 5, 7, 11, 15, 19 and 23. Patients were pretreated with radiotherapy, temozolomide, or both, mostly both. Patients began vaccination 4-6 weeks after radiotherapy alone, or with temozolomide cycles. Study-wide points: Overall, around 93% of patients had vaccine-induced immune responses.

Concerning this clone itself: The antigen remains undetermined.

Time point here: week 5, during vaccination. Topical imiquimod was applied with each vaccine dose, which held 300 ug of mutant IDH1 20-mer peptide. TCRdb keeps only in-frame clones here, not all; method: immunoSEQ multiplex PCR. The table lists roughly 30,000 clones, more than 70% of them singletons. CDR1 GTSNPN and CDR2 SVGIG come from the germline V gene (reference sequence). The CDR3 extends over 14 amino acids. V was pared by 3 bases and J by 1 base, with 12 bases between. The chain employs TRBV30 and TRBJ1-1; D call uncertain. Source: PBMCs, taken from a glioma patient whose treatment included an IDH1 peptide vaccine. The TCR sequence derives from a man aged 18 to 29 with glioma. This CDR3 reads CAWRNTGKNTEAFF. The DNA of the CDR3 is TGTGCCTGGAGGAACACGGGGAAGAACACTGAAGCTTTCTTT.